A selection of T cell receptor beta chains follows, all from one sample in a study of tumour-infiltrating T cells in Burkitt lymphoma. TCRdb's table, derived via immunoSEQ multiplex PCR, lists solely in-frame clones and lacks some. Among some 2,300 clones listed, approximately 14% were seen once. The sequencing sample was made of tumor tissue. The receptors shown here come from a human donor with Burkitt lymphoma. CDR3s include the opening cysteine and the closing phenylalanine or tryptophan. A D gene is named only where the DNA matches it firmly. Expanded clones get a size class; other rows say once, few or many, or leave the size out.

j_call clone_size v_call d_call cdr3_nt cdr3_aa
TRBJ2-5 few TRBV6-5 TRBD2 TGTGCCAGCACCATGAATGGCGGGGGAGAGACCCAGTACTTC CASTMNGGGETQYF
TRBJ1-6 few TRBV6-1 NA TGTGCCAGCCAACCAGGTCGTCCTGATTCACCCCTCCACTTT CASQPGRPDSPLHF
TRBJ1-1 few TRBV12-5 NA TGTGCTAGTGGCCCCGACAGGAACACTGAAGCTTTCTTT CASGPDRNTEAFF
TRBJ1-5 NA TRBV4-1 TRBD1 TGCGCCAGCAGCCAAGCTTACCCGGGACAGGGGTCTCAGCCCCAGCATTTT CASSQAYPGQGSQPQHF
TRBJ1-5 NA TRBV4-1 TRBD1 TGCGCCAGCAGCCATGCCGGACAGGGGTTAAATCAGCCCCAGCATTTT CASSHAGQGLNQPQHF
TRBJ2-7 few TRBV14 TRBD2 TGTGCCAGCAGCCAAAGGACTAGCGGGGTTTTC CASSQRTSGVF
TRBJ2-5 few TRBV25-1 NA TGTGCCAGCAGTGGCGAGACCCAGTACTTC CASSGETQYF
TRBJ1-3 few TRBV29-1 NA TGCAGCGTTGGATGGGGTTCCTCTGGAAACACCATATATTTT CSVGWGSSGNTIYF
TRBJ2-7 NA TRBV5-3 NA TGTGCCAGAAGCCCGACCGTGGACAGCTACGAGCAGTACTTC CARSPTVDSYEQYF
TRBJ2-3 few TRBV2 NA TGTGCCAGCAGTGATGAAGGTCGGGGCACAGATACGCAGTATTTT CASSDEGRGTDTQYF
TRBJ1-3 few TRBV28 NA TGTGCCACCCTGTGGGGGGCAGGCGGAAACACCATATATTTT CATLWGAGGNTIYF
TRBJ2-3 few TRBV9 TRBD1 TGTGCCAGCAGCAAATGGGGGGGACAGGGGGCCGATACGCAGTATTTT CASSKWGGQGADTQYF
TRBJ2-7 NA TRBV10-3 NA TGTGCCATCGGGTCTATGGAGTACGAGCAGTACTTC CAIGSMEYEQYF
TRBJ2-7 NA TRBV5-1 NA TGCGCCAGCTCGGGCCTGACCTACGAGCAGTACTTC CASSGLTYEQYF
TRBJ2-1 NA TRBV19 NA TGTGCCAGTAGTATAGCCGGCGTGCGTGAGCAGTTCTTC CASSIAGVREQFF
TRBJ2-1 NA TRBV6-6 TRBD2 TGTGCCAGCAGTCCCCAAGCGGGGCCCTACAATGAGCAGTTCTTC CASSPQAGPYNEQFF
TRBJ2-1 NA TRBV6-1 NA TGTGCCAGCACGTGGGGCACAGCCAATGAGCAGTTCTTC CASTWGTANEQFF
TRBJ2-1 few TRBV4-1 NA TGCGCCAGCAGCCCGTACACCGGGACCGAGCGCCTTTACAATGAGCAGTTCTTC CASSPYTGTERLYNEQFF
TRBJ2-5 few TRBV15 NA TGTGCCACCAGCAGAGTGGTCGGGATCGGAGGGACCCAGTACTTC CATSRVVGIGGTQYF
TRBJ1-5 few TRBV6-6 NA TGTGCCAGCAGTCAATGGGACACCAATCAGCCCCAGCATTTT CASSQWDTNQPQHF